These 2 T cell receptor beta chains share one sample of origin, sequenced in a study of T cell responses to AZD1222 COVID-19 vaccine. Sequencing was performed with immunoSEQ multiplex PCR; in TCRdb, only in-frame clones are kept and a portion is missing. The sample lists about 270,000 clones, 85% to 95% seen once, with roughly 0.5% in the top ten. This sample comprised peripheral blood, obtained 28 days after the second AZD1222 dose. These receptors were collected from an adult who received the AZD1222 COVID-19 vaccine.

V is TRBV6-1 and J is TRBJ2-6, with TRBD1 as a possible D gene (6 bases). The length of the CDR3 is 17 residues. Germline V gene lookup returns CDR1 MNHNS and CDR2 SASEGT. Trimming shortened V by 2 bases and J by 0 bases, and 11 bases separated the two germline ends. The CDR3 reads CASSEIRGSSGANVLTF. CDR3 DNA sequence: TGTGCCAGCAGTGAAATCAGGGGTAGCTCTGGGGCCAACGTCCTGACTTTC.

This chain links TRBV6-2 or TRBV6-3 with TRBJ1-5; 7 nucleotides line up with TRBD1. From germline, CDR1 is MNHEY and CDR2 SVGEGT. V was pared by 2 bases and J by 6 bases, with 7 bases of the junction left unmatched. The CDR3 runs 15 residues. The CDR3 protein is CASSYGLTGAQPQHF. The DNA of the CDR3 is TGTGCCAGCAGTTACGGGTTAACAGGGGCTCAGCCCCAGCATTTT.